A single T cell receptor (beta chain) is shown here with its context. The germline V and J ends were trimmed by 0 bases and 4 bases, with 9 bases remaining between them. The CDR3 is 14 residues long. Germline CDR1 LGHNA, CDR2 YSLEER. This entry is derived from a study of sequential checkpoint blockade in melanoma. Sample treatment: randomized to nivolumab then ipilimumab (arm A) or the reverse (arm B). Sorted cells were live CD3+CD8+, lacking CD19 and CD56, from PBMCs. Repertoires were generated with immunoSEQ multiplex PCR, while TCRdb's copy carries only in-frame clones and drops some. The sample has fewer than 30,000 clones; approximately 86% are singletons.

This chain connects TRBV4-3 to TRBJ2-5, with D uncertain. The starting material was CD8+ T cells sorted from blood (inferred from file names), obtained from a patient given nivolumab and ipilimumab in sequence. This clonotype was sampled from a human donor with melanoma. CDR3 region: CASSQDRVRETQYF. DNA for the CDR3: TGCGCCAGCAGCCAAGATCGAGTTCGAGAGACCCAGTACTTC.